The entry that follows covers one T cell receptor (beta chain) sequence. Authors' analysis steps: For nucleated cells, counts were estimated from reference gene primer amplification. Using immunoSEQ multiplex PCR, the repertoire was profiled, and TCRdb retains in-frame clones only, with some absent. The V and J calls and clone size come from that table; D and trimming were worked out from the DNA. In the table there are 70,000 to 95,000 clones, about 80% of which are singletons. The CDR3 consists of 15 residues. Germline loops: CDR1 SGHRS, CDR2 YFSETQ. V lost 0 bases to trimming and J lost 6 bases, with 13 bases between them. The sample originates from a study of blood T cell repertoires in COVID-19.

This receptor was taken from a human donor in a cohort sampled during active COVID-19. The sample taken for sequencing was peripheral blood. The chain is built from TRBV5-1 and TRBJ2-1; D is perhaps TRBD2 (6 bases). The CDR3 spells CASSLVGTAGNEQFF. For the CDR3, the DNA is TGCGCCAGCAGCTTGGTAGGGACTGCCGGCAATGAGCAGTTCTTC.